A selection of T cell receptor beta chains follows, all from one sample in a study of CD8 T cells in ankylosing spondylitis. TCRdb recomputed calls from the 5' RACE reads with MiXCR, one row per CDR3 protein. The sample includes around 300,000 distinct CDR3 sequences, more than 9% of them seen just once. Sequencing input: blood, either unsorted or a sorted T cell fraction (not recorded which). The receptors were gathered from a female donor with ankylosing spondylitis or in good health (not recorded which). Both conserved end residues are part of each CDR3. D genes are given only for firm matches. Clone size is not always given. Where it is, it says once, few, many or a class for expanded clones.

>few|TRBV5-1|.|TRBJ2-4
CASSGLAEGNIQYF
TGCGCCAGCAGCGGTCTGGCCGAGGGGAACATTCAGTACTTC
>few|TRBV20-1|TRBD2|TRBJ2-3
CSARAGLAGGAWADTQYF
TGCAGTGCTAGAGCGGGCCTAGCGGGGGGTGCCTGGGCAGATACGCAGTATTTT
>many|TRBV6-9|.|TRBJ1-1
CAIRGGTEAFF
TGTGCCATCCGGGGCGGCACTGAAGCTTTCTTT
>many|TRBV20-1|.|TRBJ1-2
CSAREGSAQYGYTF
TGCAGTGCTAGAGAGGGATCCGCCCAATATGGCTACACCTTC
>many|TRBV10-2|TRBD1|TRBJ2-7
CASSERQGVSYEQYF
TGCGCCAGCAGTGAGAGACAGGGGGTCTCCTACGAGCAGTACTTC
>.|TRBV20-1|TRBD1|TRBJ2-1
CCAQTRQGLSSYNEQFF
TGCTGTGCCCAAACCCGACAGGGCCTGAGCTCCTACAATGAGCAGTTCTTC
>many|TRBV5-6|.|TRBJ2-2
CASTAGPGELFF
TGTGCCAGCACCGCCGGGCCCGGGGAGCTGTTTTTT
>few|TRBV27|.|TRBJ1-1
CASSSSVGEAGMEAFF
TGTGCCAGCAGTTCCTCAGTGGGGGAGGCGGGCATGGAAGCTTTCTTT
>many|TRBV20-1|.|TRBJ1-2
CSASISGTIGYTF
TGCAGTGCTAGTATTTCGGGGACTATTGGCTACACCTTC
>.|TRBV9|.|TRBJ1-2
CASSRGGAGSGYPF
TGTGCCAGCAGTCGCGGGGGGGCTGGAAGTGGCTACCCCTTC
>few|TRBV4-2|TRBD2|TRBJ2-1
CASSQDLRLAGGNEQFF
TGTGCCAGCAGCCAAGATCTCCGACTAGCGGGGGGAAATGAGCAGTTCTTC
>few|TRBV5-1|.|TRBJ1-6
CASSRRSGQTDNSPLHF
TGCGCCAGCAGCCGAAGATCAGGGCAGACAGATAATTCACCCCTCCACTTT
>.|TRBV20-1|.|TRBJ1-5
CSARKQGGQPQHF
TGCAGTGCTAGGAAACAGGGAGGCCAGCCCCAGCATTTT
>.|TRBV5-4|TRBD2|TRBJ2-5
CASSLPSVAGGQETQYF
TGTGCCAGCAGCTTGCCGTCGGTAGCGGGGGGACAAGAGACCCAGTACTTC
>many|TRBV5-1|TRBD1|TRBJ1-1
CASRSGQGAPGEAFF
TGCGCCAGCAGGAGTGGACAGGGGGCGCCGGGAGAAGCTTTCTTT
>many|TRBV7-9|TRBD2|TRBJ2-7
CASTTSGGSYEQYF
TGTGCCAGCACCACGAGTGGCGGGAGCTACGAGCAGTACTTC
>.|TRBV4-3|.|TRBJ2-5
CASSQGIQALGTQYF
TGCGCCAGCAGCCAGGGTATACAGGCATTGGGGACCCAGTACTTC
>many|TRBV20-1|TRBD1|TRBJ2-4
CSARERDRGTYF
TGCAGTGCTAGAGAGCGGGACAGGGGGACGTACTTC
>many|TRBV20-1|.|TRBJ2-7
CSARGKPPYEQYF
TGCAGTGCCAGGGGCAAACCTCCTTACGAGCAGTACTTC
>few|TRBV7-2|.|TRBJ2-5
CASSTWETQYF
TGTGCCAGCAGCACATGGGAGACCCAGTACTTC
>many|TRBV29-1|.|TRBJ2-3
CSVDEGPDTQYF
TGCAGCGTTGATGAGGGCCCAGATACGCAGTATTTT
>many|TRBV7-9|TRBD2|TRBJ2-3
CASSLRRRGGDTQYF
TGTGCCAGCAGCTTACGCCGGCGGGGGGGAGATACGCAGTATTTT
>.|TRBV20-1|.|TRBJ1-5
CSLSEAHQPQHF
TGCAGCCTATCAGAAGCGCACCAGCCCCAGCATTTT
>many|TRBV20-1|.|TRBJ1-5
CSAKSVAGYQPQHF
TGCAGTGCTAAGTCGGTGGCAGGTTACCAGCCCCAGCATTTT
>many|TRBV7-2|.|TRBJ2-2
CASSLILTGELFF
TGTGCCAGCAGCTTAATCCTGACCGGGGAGCTGTTTTTT
>few|TRBV12-3/TRBV12-4|.|TRBJ1-2
CASSLGGTNYGYTF
TGTGCCAGCAGTTTAGGTGGCACCAACTATGGCTACACCTTC
>.|TRBV9|TRBD2|TRBJ2-1
CASTLLAGPYNEQFF
TGTGCCAGCACTCTACTAGCGGGGCCCTACAATGAGCAGTTCTTC
>many|TRBV7-2|TRBD2|TRBJ2-7
CASTLSAGGSYEQYF
TGTGCCAGCACCTTGTCTGCGGGAGGTTCCTACGAGCAGTACTTC
>.|TRBV4-3|.|TRBJ2-7
CASSQELSSGREQYF
TGCGCCAGCAGCCAAGAGCTTTCTTCAGGGAGGGAGCAGTACTTC
>many|TRBV6-1|.|TRBJ2-1
CASRDGGGASNEQFF
TGTGCCAGCAGGGATGGTGGGGGCGCCAGCAATGAGCAGTTCTTC
>many|TRBV2|TRBD1|TRBJ2-1
CASSEAGQGYNEQFF
TGTGCCAGCAGTGAGGCAGGACAGGGGTACAATGAGCAGTTCTTC
>.|TRBV6-6|.|TRBJ2-5
CASSPRDIETQYF
TGTGCCAGCAGTCCCCGGGACATTGAGACCCAGTACTTC
>.|TRBV7-9|.|TRBJ2-3
CASSFRAGHTDTQYF
TGTGCCAGCAGCTTTCGAGCGGGACACACAGATACGCAGTATTTT
>.|TRBV14|.|TRBJ2-7
CASSQANYEQYF
TGTGCCAGCAGCCAAGCTAACTACGAGCAGTACTTC
>few|TRBV20-1|TRBD2|TRBJ2-1
CSARPPWTSNNEQFF
TGCAGTGCTAGACCCCCCTGGACTAGCAACAATGAGCAGTTCTTC
>many|TRBV20-1|.|TRBJ1-1
CSAREDQF
TGCAGTGCTAGAGAGGACCAATTT
>few|TRBV6-2/TRBV6-3|.|TRBJ2-7
CASSYSWNFYEQYF
TGTGCCAGCAGTTACTCCTGGAACTTTTACGAGCAGTACTTC
>few|TRBV6-5|.|TRBJ2-7
CASSYSVQSTYEQYF
TGTGCCAGCAGTTACTCGGTTCAGAGCACCTACGAGCAGTACTTC
>.|TRBV6-5|TRBD1|TRBJ2-7
CASSYSLRDRKYYEQYF
TGTGCCAGCAGTTATTCCCTCCGGGACAGAAAATACTACGAGCAGTACTTC
>many|TRBV15|TRBD1|TRBJ1-1
CATSSDGTGVEAFF
TGTGCCACCAGCAGTGACGGGACAGGGGTTGAAGCTTTCTTT
>few|TRBV28|.|TRBJ1-5
CASSSPGPGGNQPQHF
TGTGCCAGCAGTTCCCCCGGGCCCGGGGGGAATCAGCCCCAGCATTTT
>many|TRBV24-1|TRBD1|TRBJ2-3
CATSTRTGPRDTQYF
TGTGCCACCAGTACCCGGACAGGCCCTAGAGATACGCAGTATTTT
>many|TRBV5-1|.|TRBJ1-2
CASTPDPLSGYTF
TGCGCCAGCACCCCCGACCCCTTAAGCGGCTACACCTTC
>few|TRBV27|TRBD1|TRBJ2-5
CASSLDFTGVETQYF
TGTGCCAGCAGTTTGGACTTCACAGGGGTAGAGACCCAGTACTTC
>many|TRBV27|TRBD1|TRBJ2-7
CASRRQGISYEQYF
TGTGCCAGCAGAAGACAGGGTATCTCCTACGAGCAGTACTTC
>few|TRBV20-1|TRBD1|TRBJ2-2
CSALKQGGTGELFF
TGCAGTGCTTTAAAACAGGGGGGCACCGGGGAGCTGTTTTTT
>many|TRBV20-1|.|TRBJ2-7
CSASRIDNEQYF
TGCAGTGCTAGTAGGATAGACAACGAGCAGTACTTC
>many|TRBV29-1|TRBD1|TRBJ1-1
CSVARGQGASDTEAFF
TGCAGCGTCGCTAGGGGACAGGGTGCATCGGACACTGAAGCTTTCTTT